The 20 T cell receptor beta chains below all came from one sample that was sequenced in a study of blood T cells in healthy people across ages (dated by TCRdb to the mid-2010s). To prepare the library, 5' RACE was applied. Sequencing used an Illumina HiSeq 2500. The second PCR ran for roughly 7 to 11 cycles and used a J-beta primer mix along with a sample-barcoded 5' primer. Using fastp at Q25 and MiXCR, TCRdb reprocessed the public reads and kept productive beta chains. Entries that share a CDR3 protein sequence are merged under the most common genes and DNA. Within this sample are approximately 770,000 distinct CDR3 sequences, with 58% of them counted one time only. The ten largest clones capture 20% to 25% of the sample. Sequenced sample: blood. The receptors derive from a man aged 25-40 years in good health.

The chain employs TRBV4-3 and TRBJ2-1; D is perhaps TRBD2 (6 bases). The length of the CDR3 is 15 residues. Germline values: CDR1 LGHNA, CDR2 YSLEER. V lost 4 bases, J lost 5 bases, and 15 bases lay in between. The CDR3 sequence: CASSLEGGSNNEQFF. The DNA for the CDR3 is TGCGCCAGCAGCCTCGAAGGAGGGTCAAACAATGAGCAGTTCTTC.

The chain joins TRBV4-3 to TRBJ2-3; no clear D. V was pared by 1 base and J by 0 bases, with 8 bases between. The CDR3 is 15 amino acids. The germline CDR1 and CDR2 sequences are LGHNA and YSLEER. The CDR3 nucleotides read TGCGCCAGCAGCCAAGTGCCTTCTAGCACAGATACGCAGTATTTT. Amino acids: CASSQVPSSTDTQYF.

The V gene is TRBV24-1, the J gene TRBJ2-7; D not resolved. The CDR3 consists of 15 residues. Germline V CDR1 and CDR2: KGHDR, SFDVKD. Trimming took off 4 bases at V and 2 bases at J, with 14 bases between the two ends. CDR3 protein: CATSDTTVYPYEQYF. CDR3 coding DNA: TGTGCCACCAGTGACACGACGGTTTACCCCTACGAGCAGTACTTC.

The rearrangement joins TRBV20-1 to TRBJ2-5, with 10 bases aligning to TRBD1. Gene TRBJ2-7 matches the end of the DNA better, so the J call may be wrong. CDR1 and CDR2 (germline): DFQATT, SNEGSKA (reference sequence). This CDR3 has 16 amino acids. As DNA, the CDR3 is TGCAGTGCTAGAGGAGTTACCGACAGGGGGCTTAGCGAGCAGTACTTC. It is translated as CSARGVTDRGLSEQYF.

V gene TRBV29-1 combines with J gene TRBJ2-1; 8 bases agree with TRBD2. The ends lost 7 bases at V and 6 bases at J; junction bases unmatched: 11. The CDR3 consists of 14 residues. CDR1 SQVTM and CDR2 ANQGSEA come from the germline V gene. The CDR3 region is CSARGLDGRNEQFF. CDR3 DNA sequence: TGCAGCGCTAGGGGACTAGACGGCCGCAATGAGCAGTTCTTC.

The CDR3 protein is CAIMDPDSSETSYEQYF. Here the CDR3 DNA reads TGTGCCATCATGGACCCGGACAGCTCTGAAACCTCCTACGAGCAGTACTTC. The V call is TRBV10-3, the J call TRBJ2-7, with D tentatively TRBD1 (6 bases). The CDR3 totals 17 residues. Trimming took 7 bases from V and 0 from J, leaving 22 bases between them. CDR1 and CDR2 from the germline V gene are ENHRY and SYGVKD.

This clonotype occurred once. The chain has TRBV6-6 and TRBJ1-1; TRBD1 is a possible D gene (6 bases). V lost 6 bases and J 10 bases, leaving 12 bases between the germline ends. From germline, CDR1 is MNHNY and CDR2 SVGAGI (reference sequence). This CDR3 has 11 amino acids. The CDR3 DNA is TGTGCCAGCAGAGCAGGGGAGGGAGCTTTCTTT. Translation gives CASRAGEGAFF.

CDR3 residues: CSAEGQGTNEKLFF. The CDR3 nucleotides read TGCAGCGCTGAGGGGCAGGGGACTAATGAAAAACTGTTTTTT. The chain recombines TRBV29-1 with TRBJ1-4; maybe TRBD1 (6 bases). V gave up 7 bases and J gave up 2 bases, with 14 bases separating them. CDR1 SQVTM and CDR2 ANQGSEA come from the germline V gene. The CDR3 spans 14 residues.

The CDR3 DNA reads TGTGCCAGCAGCGAGACAGTCTTGGGGGGCTTTGCCTACGAGCAGTACTTC. This codes for CASSETVLGGFAYEQYF. The V gene is TRBV28, the J gene TRBJ2-5; D possibly matches TRBD1 or TRBD2 (6 bases each). The J call is doubtful: the DNA matches TRBJ2-7 better. CDR3 length equals 17 residues. CDR1 and CDR2 from the germline V gene are MDHEN and SYDVKM.

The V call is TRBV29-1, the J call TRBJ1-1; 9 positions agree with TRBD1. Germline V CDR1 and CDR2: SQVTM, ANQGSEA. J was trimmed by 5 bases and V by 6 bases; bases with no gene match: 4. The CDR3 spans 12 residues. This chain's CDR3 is CSVEDRGTEAFF. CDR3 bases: TGCAGCGTGGAGGACAGGGGAACTGAAGCTTTCTTT.

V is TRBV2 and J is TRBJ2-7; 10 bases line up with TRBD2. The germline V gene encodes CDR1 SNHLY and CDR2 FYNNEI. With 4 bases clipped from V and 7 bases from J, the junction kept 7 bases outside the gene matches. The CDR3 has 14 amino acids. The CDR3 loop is CASSVAGGPGEQYF. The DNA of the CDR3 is TGTGCCAGCAGTGTAGCGGGAGGTCCGGGTGAGCAGTACTTC.

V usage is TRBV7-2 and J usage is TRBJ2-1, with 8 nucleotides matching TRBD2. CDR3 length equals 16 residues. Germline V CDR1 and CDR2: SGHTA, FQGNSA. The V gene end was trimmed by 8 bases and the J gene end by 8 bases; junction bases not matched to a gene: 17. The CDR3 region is CASSKEAGGGIDEQFF. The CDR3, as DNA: TGTGCCAGCTCCAAGGAGGCGGGAGGTGGGATCGATGAGCAGTTCTTC.

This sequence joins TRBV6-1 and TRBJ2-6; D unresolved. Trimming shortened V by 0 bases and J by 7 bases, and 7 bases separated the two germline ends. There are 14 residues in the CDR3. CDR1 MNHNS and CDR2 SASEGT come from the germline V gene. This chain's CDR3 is CASSEAGLANVLTF. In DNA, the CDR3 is TGTGCCAGCAGTGAAGCAGGGCTAGCCAACGTCCTGACTTTC.

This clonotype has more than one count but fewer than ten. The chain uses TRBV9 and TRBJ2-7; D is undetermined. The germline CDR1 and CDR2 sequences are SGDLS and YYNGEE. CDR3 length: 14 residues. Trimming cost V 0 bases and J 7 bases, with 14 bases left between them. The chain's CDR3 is CASSVGAGKEEQYF. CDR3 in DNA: TGTGCCAGCAGCGTAGGGGCTGGGAAAGAAGAGCAGTACTTC.

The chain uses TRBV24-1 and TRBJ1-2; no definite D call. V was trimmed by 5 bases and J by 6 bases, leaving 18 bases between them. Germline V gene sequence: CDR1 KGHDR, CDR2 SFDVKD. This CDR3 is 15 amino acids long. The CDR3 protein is CATSVSDAGFHGYTF. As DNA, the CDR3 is TGTGCCACCAGTGTTTCCGATGCGGGGTTCCATGGCTACACCTTC.

CDR3 region: CASTSDVAYEQYF. Here the CDR3 DNA reads TGTGCCAGCACCTCGGACGTAGCCTACGAGCAGTACTTC. The chain couples TRBV2 to TRBJ2-7; no clear D. The germline gives CDR1 SNHLY, CDR2 FYNNEI. The CDR3 is 13 amino acids. V was clipped by 7 bases and J by 2 bases, with 12 bases between them.

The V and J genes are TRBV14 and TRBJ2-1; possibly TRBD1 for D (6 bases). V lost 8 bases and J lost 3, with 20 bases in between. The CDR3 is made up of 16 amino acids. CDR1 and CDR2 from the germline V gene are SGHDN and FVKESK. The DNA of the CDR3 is TGTGCCAGCGGTCGAGGGGGAGCGGTGTACTACAATGAGCAGTTCTTC. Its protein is CASGRGGAVYYNEQFF.

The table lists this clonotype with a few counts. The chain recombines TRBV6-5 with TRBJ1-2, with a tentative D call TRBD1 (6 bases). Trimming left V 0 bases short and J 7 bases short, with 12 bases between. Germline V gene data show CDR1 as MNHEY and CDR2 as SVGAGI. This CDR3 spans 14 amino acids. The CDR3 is CASSYSTGRGGYTF. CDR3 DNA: TGTGCCAGCAGTTACTCTACAGGGAGGGGTGGCTACACCTTC.

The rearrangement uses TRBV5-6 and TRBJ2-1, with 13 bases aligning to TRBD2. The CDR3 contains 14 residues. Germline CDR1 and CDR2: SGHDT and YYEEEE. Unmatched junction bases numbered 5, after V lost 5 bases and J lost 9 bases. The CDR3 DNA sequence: TGTGCCAGCAGTGGACTAGCGGGAGTATCTGAGCAGTTCTTC. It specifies CASSGLAGVSEQFF.

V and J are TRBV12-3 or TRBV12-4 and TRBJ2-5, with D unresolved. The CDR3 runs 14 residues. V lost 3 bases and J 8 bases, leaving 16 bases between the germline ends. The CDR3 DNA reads TGTGCCAGCAGTTTTCTTGCAACGAAGGATACCCAGTACTTC. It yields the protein CASSFLATKDTQYF.